Each of the 9 T cell receptor beta chains below was sequenced from the same sample in a study of Ad26.COV2.S vaccination and SARS-CoV-2 variants. The assay was immunoSEQ multiplex PCR, and TCRdb's table has in-frame clones only and misses some. This sample has about 460,000 clones, with about nine tenths found just once. As for treatment: approximately 18 received Ad26.COV2.S at low or high dose, single or two shots; about 5 received placebo; per-sample allocation not given. The samples were gathered on day 63 after the first injection of vaccine or placebo. The sequencing here drew on peripheral blood, taken in a trial of Ad26.COV2.S vaccine versus placebo. Receptors originate from a person aged 18-60 years who received the Ad26.COV2.S COVID-19 vaccine or a placebo.

V gene TRBV6-5 combines with J gene TRBJ1-2, with 9 bases lining up with TRBD1. After removal of 4 bases from V and 4 bases from J, the junction contained 10 bases not matched to a gene. In germline, CDR1 is MNHEY, CDR2 SVGAGI. CDR3 length: 16 residues. The chain's CDR3 is CASSSPRTGAGYGYTF. CDR3 nucleotides: TGTGCCAGCAGTTCCCCTAGGACAGGGGCGGGCTATGGCTACACCTTC.

In this sample, this clone turned up once. The chain combines TRBV7-8 with TRBJ2-2; D not resolved. The germline V gene has CDR1 SGHVS and CDR2 FQNEAQ. The CDR3 sequence is 14 residues long. The V and J ends lost 4 bases and 0 bases respectively, with 6 bases between them. The chain's CDR3 is CASSSETNTGELFF. CDR3 nucleotides: TGTGCCAGCAGCTCTGAGACGAACACCGGGGAGCTGTTTTTT.

This chain joins TRBV7-9 and TRBJ2-7, with a tentative D call TRBD2 (6 bases). Germline values: CDR1 SEHNR, CDR2 FQNEAQ (reference sequence). The germline V and J ends were trimmed by 3 bases and 2 bases, with 11 bases remaining between them. There are 14 residues in the CDR3. CDR3 nucleotide sequence: TGTGCCAGCAGCTTGAGGGAGGTCGCCTACGAGCAGTACTTC. Translating it yields CASSLREVAYEQYF.

V usage is TRBV2 and J usage is TRBJ1-1; D is unresolved. CDR3 length: 12 amino acids. CDR1 SNHLY and CDR2 FYNNEI come from the germline V gene. Trimming took 6 bases from V and 0 from J, leaving 5 bases between them. CDR3 in DNA: TGTGCCAGCAGGGTTATGAACACTGAAGCTTTCTTT. This encodes CASRVMNTEAFF.

The gene calls are TRBV11-2 and TRBJ1-2; D call uncertain. Trimming took off 4 bases at V and 3 bases at J, with 18 bases between the two ends. Germline lookup yields CDR1 SGHAT and CDR2 FQNNGV. The CDR3 has 16 residues. CDR3 nucleotide sequence: TGTGCCAGCAGCTCAACCGGGAATCCGGACCACTATGGCTACACCTTC. Translating gives CASSSTGNPDHYGYTF.

The chain is built from TRBV24-1 and TRBJ1-5; maybe TRBD1 (6 bases). V dropped 5 bases and J dropped 0 bases, with 16 bases sitting between them. CDR1 is KGHDR and CDR2 is SFDVKD in the germline V gene. This CDR3 comprises 17 residues. The CDR3 DNA is TGTGCCACCAGTGGCCCCCTACAGGGCTATAGCAATCAGCCCCAGCATTTT. Translation gives CATSGPLQGYSNQPQHF.

CDR3 region: CASTRRQDYNSPLHF. CDR3 DNA: TGTGCCAGCACACGAAGACAGGATTATAATTCACCCCTCCACTTT. V and J are TRBV6-5 and TRBJ1-6; the D gene is possibly TRBD1 (6 bases). Trimming took off 7 bases at V and 4 bases at J, with 14 bases between the two ends. Germline V gives CDR1 MNHEY, CDR2 SVGAGI. There are 15 residues in the CDR3.

The gene calls are TRBV4-3 and TRBJ1-5; no definite D call. CDR3 length equals 14 residues. Trimming removed 0 bases from V and 4 bases from J, with 7 bases in between. Germline-derived CDR1 and CDR2 are LGHNA and YSLEER. The CDR3 DNA is TGCGCCAGCAGCCAAGAGTGGAGGAATCAGCCCCAGCATTTT. It specifies CASSQEWRNQPQHF.

The chain combines TRBV27 with TRBJ2-4, with D perhaps TRBD1 (6 bases). Trimming left V 6 bases short and J 11 bases short, with 11 bases between. In germline, CDR1 is MNHEY, CDR2 SMNVEV (reference sequence). This CDR3 comprises 11 residues. The CDR3 region is CASRQQGVQYF. For the CDR3, the DNA is TGTGCCAGCAGGCAACAGGGAGTTCAGTACTTC.